Below, one T cell receptor beta chain is given with its context. What it binds is unknown. This specimen belongs to a study of CD8+CD57+ T cells in acquired aplastic anemia. Turning to the study itself: The study obtained an average of roughly 3 ug of DNA from sorted CD4+ and CD8+ cells. Healthy donor CD4+ cell samples had a mean of roughly 9.8 million reads.

TCR beta VDJ and CDR3 profiles were obtained from a genomic DNA template. Via MiXCR, TCRdb re-called the reads, giving one row per CDR3 protein. The sample lists about 220,000 distinct CDR3 sequences, 34% occurring once. Germline V gene lookup returns CDR1 LGHDT and CDR2 YNNKEL (reference sequence). CDR3 length: 16 residues. V lost 2 bases and J lost 2, with 12 bases in between. Study outcomes and limitations: Patients had approximately 30 CD8+ CDR3 sequences in common with controls (the shared set). A significant difference in CD8+ Simpson's diversity between patients and controls was not found.

V gene TRBV3-1 combines with J gene TRBJ2-2; the D gene is possibly TRBD2 (6 bases). Specimen: sorted CD4+, CD8+, or CD8+CD57+ T cells (not recorded which) from PBMCs. The source of this sequence is a human donor in good health, serving as a control. CDR3 nucleotides: TGTGCCAGCAGCCAAAGAGCGGGTCATAACACCGGGGAGCTGTTTTTT. This translates into CASSQRAGHNTGELFF.